These 2 T cell receptor beta chains came from one sample sequenced in a study of blood T cells in healthy people across ages. Alongside a J-beta primer mix, a sample-barcoded 5' primer served in a second PCR lasting about 7 to 12 cycles. TCRdb re-analysed the 5' RACE reads in MiXCR, keeping a single row per CDR3 protein. The sample consists of about 1.7 million distinct CDR3 sequences, 28% of them appearing once. The specimen was blood. The receptors originated from a young woman in good health.

Turning to this clonotype: It is likely a read error, because the conserved phenylalanine at the end of the CDR3 is missing. J is TRBJ2-1 and V is TRBV28, with D uncertain. CDR3 length: 10 amino acids. Germline V gives CDR1 MDHEN, CDR2 SYDVKM. V was cut by 10 bases and J by 9 bases, with 10 bases left in between. CDR3 bases: TGTGCCACCGGTGTGGGTGAGCAGTTCTGC. Protein: CATGVGEQFC.

V and J are TRBV20-1 and TRBJ1-1; D is possibly TRBD1 (5 bases). From germline, CDR1 is DFQATT and CDR2 SNEGSKA (reference sequence). Trimming cost V 4 bases and J 0 bases, with 18 bases left between them. The CDR3 is 16 residues long. In DNA, the CDR3 is TGCAGTGCTAAACATTCCGGGGGTATGATGAACACTGAAGCTTTCTTT. It is translated as CSAKHSGGMMNTEAFF.